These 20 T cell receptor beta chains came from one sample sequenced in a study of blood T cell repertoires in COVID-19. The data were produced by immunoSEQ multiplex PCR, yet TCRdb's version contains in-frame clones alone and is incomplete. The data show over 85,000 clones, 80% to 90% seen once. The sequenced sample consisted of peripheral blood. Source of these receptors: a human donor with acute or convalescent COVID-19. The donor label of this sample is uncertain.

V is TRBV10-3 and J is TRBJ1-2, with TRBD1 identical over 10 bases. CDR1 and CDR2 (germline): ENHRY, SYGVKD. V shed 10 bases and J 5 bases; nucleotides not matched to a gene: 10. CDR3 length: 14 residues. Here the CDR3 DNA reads TGTGCCACTTGGACAGGGGGTGGGCATTATGGCTACACCTTC. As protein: CATWTGGGHYGYTF.

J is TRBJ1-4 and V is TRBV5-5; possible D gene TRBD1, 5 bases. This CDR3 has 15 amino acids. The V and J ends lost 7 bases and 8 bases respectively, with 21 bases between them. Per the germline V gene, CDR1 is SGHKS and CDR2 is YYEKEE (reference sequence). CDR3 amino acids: CASHSEYPGREKLFF. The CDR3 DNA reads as TGTGCCAGCCACTCGGAGTACCCAGGGCGGGAAAAACTGTTTTTT.

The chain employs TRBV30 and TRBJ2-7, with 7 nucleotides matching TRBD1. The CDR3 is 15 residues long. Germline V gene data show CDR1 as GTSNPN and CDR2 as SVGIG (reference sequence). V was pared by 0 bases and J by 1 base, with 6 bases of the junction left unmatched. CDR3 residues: CAWSVPRTGSYEQYF. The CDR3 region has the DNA TGTGCCTGGAGTGTCCCTAGGACAGGTTCCTACGAGCAGTACTTC.

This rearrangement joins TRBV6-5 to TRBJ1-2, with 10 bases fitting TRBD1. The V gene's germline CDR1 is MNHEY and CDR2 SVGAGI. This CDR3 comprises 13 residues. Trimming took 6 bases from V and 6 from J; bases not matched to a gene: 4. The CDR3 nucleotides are TGTGCCAGCAGACTAGGGACAGGGGATGGCTACACCTTC. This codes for CASRLGTGDGYTF.

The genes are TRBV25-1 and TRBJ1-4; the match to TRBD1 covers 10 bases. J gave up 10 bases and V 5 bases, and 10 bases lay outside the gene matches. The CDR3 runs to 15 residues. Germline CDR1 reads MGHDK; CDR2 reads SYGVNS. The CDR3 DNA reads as TGTGCCAGCAGTCATCCCGGGACAGGGGAGGGAAAACTGTTTTTT. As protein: CASSHPGTGEGKLFF.

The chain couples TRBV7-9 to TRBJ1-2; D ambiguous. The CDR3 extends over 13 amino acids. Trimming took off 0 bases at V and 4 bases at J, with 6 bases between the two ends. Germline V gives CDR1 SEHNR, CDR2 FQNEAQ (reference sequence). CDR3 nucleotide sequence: TGTGCCAGCAGCTTAGCAGGGAGCTATGGCTACACCTTC. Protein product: CASSLAGSYGYTF.

CDR3 sequence: CATLAGPAGNQPQHF. The CDR3, as DNA: TGTGCCACGCTGGCGGGGCCTGCCGGGAATCAGCCCCAGCATTTT. The chain is built from TRBV10-3 and TRBJ1-5, with a tentative D call TRBD1 (5 bases). The CDR3 is 15 amino acids. Germline assignment: CDR1 ENHRY and CDR2 SYGVKD. V was trimmed by 10 bases and J by 4 bases, leaving 20 bases between them.

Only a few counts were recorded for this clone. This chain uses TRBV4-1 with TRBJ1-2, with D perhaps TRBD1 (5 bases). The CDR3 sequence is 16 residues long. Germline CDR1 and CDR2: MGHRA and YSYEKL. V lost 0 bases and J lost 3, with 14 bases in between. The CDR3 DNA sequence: TGCGCCAGCAGCCAAGATCCGTCAGGGCCCCACTATGGCTACACCTTC. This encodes CASSQDPSGPHYGYTF.

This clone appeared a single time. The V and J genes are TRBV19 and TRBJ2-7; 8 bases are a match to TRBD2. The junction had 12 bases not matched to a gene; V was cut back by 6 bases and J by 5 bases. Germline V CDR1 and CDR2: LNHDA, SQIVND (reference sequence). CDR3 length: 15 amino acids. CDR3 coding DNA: TGTGCCAGTAGCCCGGAGAGCGGGGGTATGGACGAGCAGTACTTC. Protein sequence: CASSPESGGMDEQYF.

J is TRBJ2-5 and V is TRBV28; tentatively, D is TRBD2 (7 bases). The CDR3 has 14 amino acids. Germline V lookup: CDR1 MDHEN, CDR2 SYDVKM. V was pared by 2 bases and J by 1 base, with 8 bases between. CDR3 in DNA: TGTGCCAGCAGTTTAAGGGGGGGCCAAGAGACCCAGTACTTC. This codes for CASSLRGGQETQYF.

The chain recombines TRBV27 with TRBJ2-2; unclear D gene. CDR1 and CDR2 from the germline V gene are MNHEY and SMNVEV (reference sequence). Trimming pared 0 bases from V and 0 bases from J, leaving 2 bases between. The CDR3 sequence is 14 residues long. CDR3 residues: CASSLSTNTGELFF. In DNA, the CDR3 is TGTGCCAGCAGTTTATCCACGAACACCGGGGAGCTGTTTTTT.

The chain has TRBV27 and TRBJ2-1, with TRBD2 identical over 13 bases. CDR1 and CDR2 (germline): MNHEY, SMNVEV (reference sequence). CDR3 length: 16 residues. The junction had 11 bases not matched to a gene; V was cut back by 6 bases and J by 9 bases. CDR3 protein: CASSNPGTSGAGEQFF. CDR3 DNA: TGTGCCAGCAGCAACCCCGGGACTAGCGGGGCGGGTGAGCAGTTCTTC.

Written as DNA, the CDR3 is TGCGCCAGCAGCCACGACCTAGACGGGGAAAAACTGTTTTTT. Its translation: CASSHDLDGEKLFF. The gene calls are TRBV4-3 and TRBJ1-4; D is unresolved. This CDR3 is 14 amino acids long. V lost 3 bases and J lost 8, with 13 bases in between. In germline, CDR1 is LGHNA, CDR2 YSLEER.

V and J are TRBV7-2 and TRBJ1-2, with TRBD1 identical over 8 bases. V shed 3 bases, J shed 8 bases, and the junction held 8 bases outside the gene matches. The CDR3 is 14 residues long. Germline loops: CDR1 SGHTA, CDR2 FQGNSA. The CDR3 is CASSFSQGAIGYTF. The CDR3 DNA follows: TGTGCCAGCAGCTTTTCTCAGGGGGCCATCGGCTACACCTTC.

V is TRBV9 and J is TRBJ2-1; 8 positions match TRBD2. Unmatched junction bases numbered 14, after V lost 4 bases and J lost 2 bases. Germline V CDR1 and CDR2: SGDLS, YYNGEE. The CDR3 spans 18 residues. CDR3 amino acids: CASSTPIGKRGTYNEQFF. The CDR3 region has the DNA TGTGCCAGCAGCACACCCATCGGAAAGCGGGGGACCTACAATGAGCAGTTCTTC.

For the CDR3, the DNA is TGCAGTGCATTAAGGGAGGCTGAAGCTTTCTTT. As protein: CSALREAEAFF. The gene calls are TRBV20-1 and TRBJ1-1, with unresolved D. The CDR3 contains 11 residues. The V gene's germline CDR1 is DFQATT and CDR2 SNEGSKA (reference sequence). The germline V and J ends were trimmed by 6 bases and 6 bases, with 11 bases remaining between them.

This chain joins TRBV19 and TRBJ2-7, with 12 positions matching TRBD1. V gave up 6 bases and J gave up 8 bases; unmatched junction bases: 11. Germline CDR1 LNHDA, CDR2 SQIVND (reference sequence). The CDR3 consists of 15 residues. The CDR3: CASSPGPGQGAQQYF. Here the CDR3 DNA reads TGTGCCAGTAGCCCCGGGCCGGGACAGGGGGCACAGCAGTACTTC.

CDR3 residues: CASSAGTGAGEQYF. The CDR3 DNA follows: TGTGCCAGCAGTGCAGGGACAGGGGCGGGTGAGCAGTACTTC. The chain couples TRBV2 to TRBJ2-7, with 10 positions matching TRBD1. The CDR3 runs 14 residues. Germline V gene sequence: CDR1 SNHLY, CDR2 FYNNEI. Trimming cost V 4 bases and J 7 bases; bases outside gene matches: 7.

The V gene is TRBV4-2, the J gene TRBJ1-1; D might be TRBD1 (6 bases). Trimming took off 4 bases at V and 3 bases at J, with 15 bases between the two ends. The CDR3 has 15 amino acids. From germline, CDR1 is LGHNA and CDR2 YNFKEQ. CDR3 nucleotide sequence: TGTGCCAGCAGCCCCGGGGACATGGGGGACACTGAAGCTTTCTTT. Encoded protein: CASSPGDMGDTEAFF.

For the CDR3, the DNA is TGTGCCTGGAGTTTCGTGGGGAGTAGGAACTATGGCTACACCTTC. Translated, it gives CAWSFVGSRNYGYTF. V is TRBV30 and J is TRBJ1-2; D uncertain. Germline CDR1 reads GTSNPN; CDR2 reads SVGIG (reference sequence). With 2 bases removed from V and 2 bases from J, the gap between germline ends came to 15 bases. The length of the CDR3 is 15 residues.